Sequencing of this T cell receptor (beta chain) was carried out in a study of T cell responses to AZD1222 COVID-19 vaccine (dated by TCRdb to about 2021). With regard to the full study: AZD1222 recipients with second doses at about 4 weeks or about 12 weeks were pooled, because spike-specific TCR depth and breadth did not differ between schedules. A total of 240 or so trial participants underwent TCR sequencing, of whom roughly 210 had received two doses of AZD1222 and about 26 had received two doses of the MenACWY control vaccine. Trial participants were enrolled by age into subgroups of 18-55, 56-69 and 70-plus years, and around 150, 29 and 61 TCR-sequenced participants, respectively, were included in these subgroups.

The sample's time point label, in plain terms: baseline before first vaccination. Vaccinee samples were obtained from the UK trials COV001 and COV002, which included a single-blind randomized controlled phase 2/3 trial of AZD1222 (ChAdOx1 nCoV-19) in healthy adults. For TCRbeta chain sequencing, PBMC samples from trial participants were taken at day 0 and at day 28 after the second dose. Points on this clone: Its target antigen remains unknown. There are no base qualities to consult, and no much larger clone falls within one base.

The CDR3 regions of human TCRbeta chains were analyzed by immunosequencing. Per the authors' processing: TCRs in the repertoires were matched against a reference library of SARS-CoV-2-specific TCRs that had been generated with the MIRA antigen-specificity platform. Breadth meant the fraction of unique TCRs that were SARS-CoV-2-associated, whereas depth meant the fraction of total T cells that were SARS-CoV-2-associated. Using the MIRA data, each spike-specific TCR was mapped to the spike region that the TCR reacts to and placed in a CD4 or CD8 class. Log10-transformed breadth and depth values were compared by one-way ANOVA with Sidak's multiple comparisons tests. Sourced from immuneACCESS, this table was stored by TCRdb with only in-frame sequences that have V and J called. A share of the clones is absent; for the studies checked, an unresolved V gene accounts for under half, and the remainder has no known explanation. Clone size and V and J calls were adopted from that table, with D and trimming inferred from the DNA. In this sample the table shows about 97,000 clones, about 88% of which occur a single time. The ten largest clones capture approximately 5% of the sample.

Overall study results and their limits: Participants were mostly white British, with more females than males. The authors suggested clonal diversity may have been underestimated. Only a handful of AZD1222 recipients were SARS-CoV-2 seropositive at baseline, limiting conclusions about previously exposed vaccinees. Vaccine-associated CD4 TCRs spanned the whole spike protein, with dominant responses in regions 160-218 and 743-854. Spike-specific TCR breadth and depth rose significantly after two AZD1222 doses compared with day 0 and with MenACWY recipients. Epitopes outside the regions mutated in the B.1.351 and B.1.1.7 variants were reportedly recognized by nearly half of the unique spike-specific TCRs. The 56-69-year group was small, and its depth increase did not reach significance, likely because of low power. No day 14 peak-response samples were available, so repertoires were characterized only after the peak T cell response.

Relative to germline, V is missing 4 bases and J is missing 0 bases, with 7 bases of the junction outside any gene match. According to the germline V gene, CDR1 reads SGHRS and CDR2 reads YFSETQ. Including the terminal cysteine and phenylalanine, the CDR3 comprises 16 residues. Only CDR3 DNA remains: 48 bases, in frame from the first base. This clonotype originated in an adult in good health. The sequence joins TRBV5-1 to TRBJ1-5; TRBD1 fits 7 bases in the junction. The input for sequencing was peripheral blood, taken on day 0 of AZD1222 vaccination. CDR3 loop: CASSIGTANSNQPQHF. The sequenced DNA: TGCGCCAGCAGCATAGGGACAGCGAATAGCAATCAGCCCCAGCATTTT.